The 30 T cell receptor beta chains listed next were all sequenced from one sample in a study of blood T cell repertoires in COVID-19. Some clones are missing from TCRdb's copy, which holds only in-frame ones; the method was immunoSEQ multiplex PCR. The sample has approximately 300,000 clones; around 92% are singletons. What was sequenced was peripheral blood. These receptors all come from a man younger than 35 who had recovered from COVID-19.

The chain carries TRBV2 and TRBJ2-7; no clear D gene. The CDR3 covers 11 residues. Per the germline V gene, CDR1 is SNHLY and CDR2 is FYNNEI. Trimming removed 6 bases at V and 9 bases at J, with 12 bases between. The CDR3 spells CASSVRSGQYF. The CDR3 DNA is TGTGCCAGCAGCGTTAGAAGTGGGCAGTACTTC.

CDR3 in amino acids: CASSVRQGIPYNEQFF. For the CDR3, the DNA is TGTGCCAGCAGCGTTCGTCAGGGGATCCCCTACAATGAGCAGTTCTTC. The rearrangement joins TRBV9 to TRBJ2-1, with D tentatively TRBD1 (6 bases). The CDR3 runs to 16 residues. Germline values: CDR1 SGDLS, CDR2 YYNGEE. The ends were cut back, 2 bases at V and 2 bases at J, with 14 bases in the middle.

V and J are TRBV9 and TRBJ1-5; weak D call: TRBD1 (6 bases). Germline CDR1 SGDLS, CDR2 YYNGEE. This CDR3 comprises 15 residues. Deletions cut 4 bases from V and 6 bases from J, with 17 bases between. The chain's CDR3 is CASSSTGGAGQPQHF. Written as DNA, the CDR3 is TGTGCCAGCAGCTCCACGGGGGGGGCAGGTCAGCCCCAGCATTTT.

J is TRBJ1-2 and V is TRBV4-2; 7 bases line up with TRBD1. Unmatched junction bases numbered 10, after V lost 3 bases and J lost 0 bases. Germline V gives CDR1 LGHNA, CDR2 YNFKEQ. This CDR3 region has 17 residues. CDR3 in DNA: TGTGCCAGCAGCCAGGAAGGGACAGCTTCTACTAACTATGGCTACACCTTC. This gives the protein CASSQEGTASTNYGYTF.

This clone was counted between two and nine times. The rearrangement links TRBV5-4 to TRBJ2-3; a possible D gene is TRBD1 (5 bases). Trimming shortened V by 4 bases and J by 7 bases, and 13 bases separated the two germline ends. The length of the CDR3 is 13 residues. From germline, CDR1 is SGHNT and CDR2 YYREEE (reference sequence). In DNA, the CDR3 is TGTGCCAGCAGCCACCAGGGTGAGAATACGCAGTATTTT. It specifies CASSHQGENTQYF.

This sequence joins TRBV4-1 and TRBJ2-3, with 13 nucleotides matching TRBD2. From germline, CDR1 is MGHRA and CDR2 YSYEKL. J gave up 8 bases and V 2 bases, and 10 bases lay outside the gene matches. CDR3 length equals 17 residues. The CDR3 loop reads CASSQQGLAGAIGTQYF. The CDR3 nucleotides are TGCGCCAGCAGCCAACAAGGACTAGCGGGAGCTATCGGTACGCAGTATTTT.

The CDR3 is CASSGGQGANGYTF. The CDR3 bases are TGTGCCAGCAGCGGGGGACAGGGGGCAAATGGCTACACCTTC. The chain couples TRBV9 to TRBJ1-2; TRBD1 agrees at 12 bases. There are 14 residues in the CDR3. V gave up 3 bases and J gave up 6 bases; unmatched junction bases: 3. Germline lookup yields CDR1 SGDLS and CDR2 YYNGEE.

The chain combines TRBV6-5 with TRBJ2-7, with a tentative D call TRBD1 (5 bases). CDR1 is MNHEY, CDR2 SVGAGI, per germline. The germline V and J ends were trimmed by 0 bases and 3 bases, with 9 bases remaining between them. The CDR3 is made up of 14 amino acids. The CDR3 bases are TGTGCCAGCAGTTACTCGTCAGGGATCTACGAGCAGTACTTC. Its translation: CASSYSSGIYEQYF.

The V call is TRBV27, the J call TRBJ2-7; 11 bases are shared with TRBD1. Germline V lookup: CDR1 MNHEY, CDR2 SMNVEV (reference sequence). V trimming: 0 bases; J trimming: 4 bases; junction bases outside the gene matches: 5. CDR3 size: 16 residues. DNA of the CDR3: TGTGCCAGCAGTTTATCGGGGACAGGGGGTTTTTACGAGCAGTACTTC. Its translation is CASSLSGTGGFYEQYF.

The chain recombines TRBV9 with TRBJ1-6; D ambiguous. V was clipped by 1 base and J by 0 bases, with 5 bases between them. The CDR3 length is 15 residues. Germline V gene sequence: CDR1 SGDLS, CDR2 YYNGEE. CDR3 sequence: CASSVSGSYNSPLHF. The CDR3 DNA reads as TGTGCCAGCAGCGTATCGGGCTCCTATAATTCACCCCTCCACTTT.

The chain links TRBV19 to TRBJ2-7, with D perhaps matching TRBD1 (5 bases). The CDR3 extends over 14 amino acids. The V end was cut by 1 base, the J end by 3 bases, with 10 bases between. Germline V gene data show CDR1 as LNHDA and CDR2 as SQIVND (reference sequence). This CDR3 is CASSIGTTFYEQYF. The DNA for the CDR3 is TGTGCCAGTAGTATAGGGACAACTTTCTACGAGCAGTACTTC.

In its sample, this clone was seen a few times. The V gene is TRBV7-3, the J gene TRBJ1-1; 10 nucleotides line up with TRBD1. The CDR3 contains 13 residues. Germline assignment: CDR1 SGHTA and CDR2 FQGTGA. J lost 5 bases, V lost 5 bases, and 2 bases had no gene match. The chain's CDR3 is CASSPGQGTEAFF. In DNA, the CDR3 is TGTGCCAGCAGCCCGGGACAGGGGACTGAAGCTTTCTTT.

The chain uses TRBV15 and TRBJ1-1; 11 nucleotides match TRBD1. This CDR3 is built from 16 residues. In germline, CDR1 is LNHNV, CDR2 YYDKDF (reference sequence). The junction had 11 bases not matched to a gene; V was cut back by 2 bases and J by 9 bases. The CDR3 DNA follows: TGTGCCACCAGCAGAACGACTCGAGGGACAGGGGGTCAAGCTTTCTTT. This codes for CATSRTTRGTGGQAFF. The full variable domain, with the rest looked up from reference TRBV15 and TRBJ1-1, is DAMVIQNPRYQVTQFGKPVTLSCSQTLNHNVMYWYQQKSSQAPKLLFHYYDKDFNNEADTPDNFQSRRPNTSFCFLDIRSPGLGDTAMYLCATSRTTRGTGGQAFFGQGTRLTVV.

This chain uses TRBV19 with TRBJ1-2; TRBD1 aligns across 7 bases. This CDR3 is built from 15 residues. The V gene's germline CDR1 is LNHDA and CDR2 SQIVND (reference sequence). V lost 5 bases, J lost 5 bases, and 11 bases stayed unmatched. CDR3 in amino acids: CASSERRTGPYGYTF. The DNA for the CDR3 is TGTGCCAGTAGTGAAAGAAGGACAGGACCATATGGCTACACCTTC.

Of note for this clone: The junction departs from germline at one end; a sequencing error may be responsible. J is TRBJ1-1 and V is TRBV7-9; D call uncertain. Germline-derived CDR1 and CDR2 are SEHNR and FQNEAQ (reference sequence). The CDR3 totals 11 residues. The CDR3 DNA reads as TGTGCCAGCAGCTTAGCGCGGGAAGATTTCTTT. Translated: CASSLAREDFF.

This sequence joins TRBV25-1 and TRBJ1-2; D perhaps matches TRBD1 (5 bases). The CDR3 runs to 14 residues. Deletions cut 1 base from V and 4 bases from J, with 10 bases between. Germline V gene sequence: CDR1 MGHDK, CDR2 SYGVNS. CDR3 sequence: CASSELQGIYGYTF. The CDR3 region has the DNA TGTGCCAGCAGTGAATTGCAGGGAATCTATGGCTACACCTTC.

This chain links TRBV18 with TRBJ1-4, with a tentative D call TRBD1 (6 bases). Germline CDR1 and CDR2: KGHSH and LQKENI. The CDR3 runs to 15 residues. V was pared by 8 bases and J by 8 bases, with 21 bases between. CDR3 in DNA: TGTGCCAGCCTCCGGACAGTTCTACCGGGCGAAAAACTGTTTTTT. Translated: CASLRTVLPGEKLFF.

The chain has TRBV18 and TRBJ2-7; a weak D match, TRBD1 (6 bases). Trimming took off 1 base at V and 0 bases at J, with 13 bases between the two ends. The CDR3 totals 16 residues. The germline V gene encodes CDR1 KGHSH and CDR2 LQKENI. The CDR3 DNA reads TGTGCCAGCTCACCACTAGAGGGGGAGAGCTCCTACGAGCAGTACTTC. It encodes CASSPLEGESSYEQYF.

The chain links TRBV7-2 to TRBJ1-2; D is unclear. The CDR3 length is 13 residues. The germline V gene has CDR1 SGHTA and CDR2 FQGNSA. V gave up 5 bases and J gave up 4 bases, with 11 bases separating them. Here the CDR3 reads CASSKDTAYGYTF. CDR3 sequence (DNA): TGTGCCAGCAGCAAAGACACCGCCTATGGCTACACCTTC.

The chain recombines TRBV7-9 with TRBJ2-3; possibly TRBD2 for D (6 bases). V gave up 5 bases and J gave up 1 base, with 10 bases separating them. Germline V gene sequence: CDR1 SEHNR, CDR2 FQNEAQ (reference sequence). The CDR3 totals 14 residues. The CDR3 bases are TGTGCCAGCAGCCAGGGACTCGGCACAGATACGCAGTATTTT. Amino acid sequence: CASSQGLGTDTQYF.

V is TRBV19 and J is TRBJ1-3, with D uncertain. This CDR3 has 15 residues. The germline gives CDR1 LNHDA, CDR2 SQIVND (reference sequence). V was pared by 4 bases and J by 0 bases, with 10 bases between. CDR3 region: CASSTQVLSGNTIYF. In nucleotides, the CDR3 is TGTGCCAGTAGTACCCAGGTTCTCTCTGGAAACACCATATATTTT.

CDR3 amino acids: CASSEGYRSSGNTIYF. Written as DNA, the CDR3 is TGTGCCAGCAGTGAAGGGTACAGGAGCTCTGGAAACACCATATATTTT. V and J are TRBV6-1 and TRBJ1-3, with D possibly TRBD1 on 5 matching bases. The CDR3 consists of 16 residues. Trimming took 1 base from V and 0 from J, leaving 10 bases between them. The germline V gene encodes CDR1 MNHNS and CDR2 SASEGT.

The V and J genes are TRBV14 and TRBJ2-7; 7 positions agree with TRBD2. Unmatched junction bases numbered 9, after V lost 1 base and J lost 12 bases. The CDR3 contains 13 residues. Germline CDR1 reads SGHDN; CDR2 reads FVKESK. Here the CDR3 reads CASSQVWEGAVYF. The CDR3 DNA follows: TGTGCCAGCAGCCAAGTTTGGGAGGGCGCGGTGTACTTC.

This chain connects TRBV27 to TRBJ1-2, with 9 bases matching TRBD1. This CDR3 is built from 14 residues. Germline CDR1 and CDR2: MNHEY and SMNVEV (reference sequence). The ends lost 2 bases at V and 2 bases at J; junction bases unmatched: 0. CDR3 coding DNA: TGTGCCAGCAGTTTAGACAGGGGGAACTATGGCTACACCTTC. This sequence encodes CASSLDRGNYGYTF.

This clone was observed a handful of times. CDR3 in amino acids: CASSRRMGEQYF. Written as DNA, the CDR3 is TGTGCCAGCAGCCGCAGGATGGGCGAGCAGTACTTC. The V gene is TRBV7-9, the J gene TRBJ2-7; the D is unclear. V was shortened by 5 bases and J by 6 bases, with 11 bases between the two germline ends. Germline V gene sequence: CDR1 SEHNR, CDR2 FQNEAQ (reference sequence). CDR3 size: 12 residues.

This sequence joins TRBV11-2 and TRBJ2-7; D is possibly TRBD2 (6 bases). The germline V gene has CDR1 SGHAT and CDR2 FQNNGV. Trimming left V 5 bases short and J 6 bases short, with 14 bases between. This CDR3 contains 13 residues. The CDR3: CASSPRRGSEQYF. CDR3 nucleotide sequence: TGTGCCAGCAGCCCTAGGCGGGGCTCCGAGCAGTACTTC.

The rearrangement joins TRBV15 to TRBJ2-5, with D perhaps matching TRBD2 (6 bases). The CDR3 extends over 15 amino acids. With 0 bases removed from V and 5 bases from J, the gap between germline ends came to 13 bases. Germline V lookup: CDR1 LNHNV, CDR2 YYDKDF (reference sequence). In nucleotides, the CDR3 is TGTGCCACCAGCAGAGATCCCACTAGCCTCGAGACCCAGTACTTC. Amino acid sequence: CATSRDPTSLETQYF.

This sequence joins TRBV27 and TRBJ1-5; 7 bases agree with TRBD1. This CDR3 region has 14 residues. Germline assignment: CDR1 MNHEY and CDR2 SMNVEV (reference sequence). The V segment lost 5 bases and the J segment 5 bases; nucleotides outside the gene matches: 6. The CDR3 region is CASSRRQGDQPQHF. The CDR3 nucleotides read TGTGCCAGCAGTAGACGACAGGGCGATCAGCCCCAGCATTTT.

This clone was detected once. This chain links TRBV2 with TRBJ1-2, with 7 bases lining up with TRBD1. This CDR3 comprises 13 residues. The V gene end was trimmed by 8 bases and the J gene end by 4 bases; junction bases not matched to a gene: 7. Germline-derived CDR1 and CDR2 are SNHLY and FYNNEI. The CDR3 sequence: CASGNRDSYGYTF. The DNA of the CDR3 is TGTGCCAGCGGAAACAGGGACAGCTATGGCTACACCTTC.

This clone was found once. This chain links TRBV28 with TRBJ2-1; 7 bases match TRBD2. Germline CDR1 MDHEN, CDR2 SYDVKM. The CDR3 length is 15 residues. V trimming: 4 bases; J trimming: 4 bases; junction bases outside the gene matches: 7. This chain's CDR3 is CASSSPGLNYNEQFF. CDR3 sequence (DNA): TGTGCCAGCAGTTCACCGGGACTAAATTACAATGAGCAGTTCTTC.